The clone carrying this T cell receptor (beta chain) was picked up one time. What it binds is unknown. CDR1 is SNHLY, CDR2 FYNNEI, per germline. Trimming pared 8 bases from V and 0 bases from J, leaving 14 bases between. The CDR3 consists of 15 residues. The repertoire was sequenced with immunoSEQ multiplex PCR; TCRdb's copy has only in-frame clones and lacks some. The sample has over 1,500 clones; approximately 95% are singletons. The data originate from a study of brain metastases from non-small cell lung cancer. Findings and limits, study-wide: Compared with their matched primary tumors, approximately 60% of brain metastases showed expanded T-cell clones.

V usage is TRBV2 and J usage is TRBJ1-5; a weak D match, TRBD1 (6 bases). This receptor was taken from a donor older than 35 with non-small cell lung cancer. The specimen was tissue from a brain metastasis. The CDR3 region is CASRRTVLSNQPQHF. The CDR3 DNA reads as TGTGCCAGCCGACGGACAGTTCTTAGCAATCAGCCCCAGCATTTT.